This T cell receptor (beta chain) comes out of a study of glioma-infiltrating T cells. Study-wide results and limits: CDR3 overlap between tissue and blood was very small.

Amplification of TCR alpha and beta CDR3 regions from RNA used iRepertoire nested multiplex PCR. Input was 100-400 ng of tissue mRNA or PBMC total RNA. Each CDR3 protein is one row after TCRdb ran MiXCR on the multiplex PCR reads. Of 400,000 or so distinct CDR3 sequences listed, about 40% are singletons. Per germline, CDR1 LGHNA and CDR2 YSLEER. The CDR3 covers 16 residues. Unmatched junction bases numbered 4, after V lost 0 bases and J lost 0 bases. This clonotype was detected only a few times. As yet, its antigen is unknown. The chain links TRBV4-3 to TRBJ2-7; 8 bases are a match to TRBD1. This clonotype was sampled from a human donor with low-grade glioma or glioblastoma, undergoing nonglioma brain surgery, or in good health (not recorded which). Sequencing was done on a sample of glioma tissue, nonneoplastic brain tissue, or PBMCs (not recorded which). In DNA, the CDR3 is TGCGCCAGCAGCCAAGAGAGTACAGGGGGCTCCTACGAGCAGTACTTC. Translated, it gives CASSQESTGGSYEQYF.